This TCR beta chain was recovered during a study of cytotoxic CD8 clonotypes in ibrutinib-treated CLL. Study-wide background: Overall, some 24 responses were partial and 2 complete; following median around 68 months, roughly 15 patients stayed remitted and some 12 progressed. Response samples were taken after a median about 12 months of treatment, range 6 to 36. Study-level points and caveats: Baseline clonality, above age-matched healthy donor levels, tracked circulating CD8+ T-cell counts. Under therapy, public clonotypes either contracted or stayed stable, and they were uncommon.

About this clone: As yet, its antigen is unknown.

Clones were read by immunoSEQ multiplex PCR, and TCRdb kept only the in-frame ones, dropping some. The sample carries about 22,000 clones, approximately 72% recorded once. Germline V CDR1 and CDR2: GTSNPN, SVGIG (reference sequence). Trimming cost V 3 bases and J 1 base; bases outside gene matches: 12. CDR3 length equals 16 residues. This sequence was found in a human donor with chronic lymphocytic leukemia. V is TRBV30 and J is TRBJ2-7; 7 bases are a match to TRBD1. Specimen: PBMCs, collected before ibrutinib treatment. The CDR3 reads CAWSAVALTGSYEQYF. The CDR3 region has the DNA TGTGCCTGGAGCGCTGTGGCCCTGACAGGGTCCTACGAGCAGTACTTC.